This is a list of T cell receptor beta chains from one sample in a study of PD-1 blockade in classical Hodgkin lymphoma. Some clones are missing from TCRdb's copy, which holds only in-frame ones; the method was immunoSEQ multiplex PCR. The data show 10,000 to 15,000 clones, about four fifths seen once. The sequences come from CD4+ T cells from blood, collected before the fourth cycle of nivolumab. The receptors shown here come from a human donor with classical Hodgkin lymphoma. The CDR3 runs from the conserved cysteine through the conserved F or W.

V	J	CDR3
TRBV4-3	TRBJ2-3	CASSQGLAGGTLTSTDTQYF
TRBV20-1	TRBJ2-3	CSAIFTDTQYF
TRBV18	TRBJ2-5	CASSPGLQETQYF
TRBV11-3	TRBJ1-1	CASSGFRGAGTEAFF
TRBV2	TRBJ2-1	CASSVWTRAEQFF
TRBV29-1	TRBJ2-2	CSVEKGQLTGELFF
TRBV6-5	TRBJ2-2	CASSSATGELFF
TRBV6-5	TRBJ2-1	CASSPEGPGTIKQFF
TRBV30	TRBJ1-5	CAWSPGLSGQPQHF
TRBV19	TRBJ2-3	CASSIRLAPTDTQYF
TRBV19	TRBJ2-7	CASSITEGGEQYF
TRBV6-6	TRBJ1-3	CASSAGGLGNTIYF
TRBV14	TRBJ2-7	CASSQGETTGYEQYF
TRBV28	TRBJ2-7	CASSPGLAGIHEQYF
TRBV5-1	TRBJ2-7	CASSPRDSHSYEQYF
TRBV4-1	TRBJ2-7	CASSQGTGGSYEQYF
TRBV6-5	TRBJ2-4	CASSYRRQGRNIQYF
TRBV6-5	TRBJ1-1	CASSYSVMNTEAFF
TRBV9	TRBJ2-7	CASSVAGGPGEQYF
TRBV30	TRBJ1-2	CAWSVPLGAGGYGYTF
TRBV9	TRBJ1-6	CASSVTVHRDSPLHF
TRBV5-6	TRBJ2-7	CASSRRQGNSYEQYF
TRBV5-4	TRBJ2-3	CASSLISGGTGTDTQYF
TRBV25-1	TRBJ2-2	CASSEYRGNTGELFF
TRBV7-2	TRBJ2-3	CASSLVPVTDTQYF
TRBV19	TRBJ2-6	CAATGGHYSTGANVLTF
TRBV2	TRBJ2-5	CASSGDGTLQETQYF
TRBV29-1	TRBJ1-5	CSVAEGRLRDQPQHF
TRBV2	TRBJ2-2	CASTLLTLMAGELFF
TRBV18	TRBJ2-1	CASSQGTGAHAYEQFF
TRBV4-3	TRBJ2-3	CASSQEPDTQYF
TRBV5-1	TRBJ1-2	CASSEQGSNYGYTF